The T cell receptor beta chain under discussion was sequenced for a study of response to subunit inactivated influenza vaccine. TCRdb reprocessed the RT-PCR reads with MiXCR, giving one entry per CDR3 protein. The data hold roughly 540,000 distinct CDR3 sequences, with 20% to 25% observed a single time. Germline V gives CDR1 SGHAT, CDR2 FQNNGV. This CDR3 comprises 13 residues. The V end lost 5 bases, the J end lost 5 bases, and 13 bases lay between the germline ends. The data were also submitted as part of a second study, on T cells expressing NK-cell markers. That report notes: Beta-chain TCR cDNA was generated via 5'RACE template switching with UMIs. Sorted CD3+CD56+NKG2C+, CD3+CD56+NKG2C- and CD3+CD56-NKG2C+ T cells provided the TCR beta repertoires.

The source was CD4+ T cells sorted from PBMCs, collected about 12 days after vaccination. This sequence originates from a man in his forties or fifties who received an inactivated influenza vaccine. The rearrangement uses TRBV11-2 and TRBJ2-7; D may be TRBD1 or TRBD2 (5 bases each). The CDR3 region is CASSPPGRNEQYF. The CDR3, as DNA: TGTGCCAGCAGCCCGCCGGGACGGAACGAGCAGTACTTC.